A single sample gave rise to the 10 T cell receptor beta chains below, sequenced in a study of shared clonotypes between healthy human individuals. Naivety among CD8 cells was defined by CD45RO negativity and positive CCR7 selection, thereby excluding terminally differentiated effector memory CD45RA+ cells. Measured with immunoSEQ multiplex PCR; TCRdb has only the in-frame clones, and not every one. The data show under 1 million clones, 96% seen once. Source material: naive CD8+ T cells sorted from blood. The source is a man aged 30 to 39 in good health.

V and J are TRBV5-1 and TRBJ2-7; D is unresolved. Trimming took 5 bases from V and 3 from J, leaving 6 bases between them. CDR1 and CDR2 from the germline V gene are SGHRS and YFSETQ. This CDR3 has 11 amino acids. In DNA form, the CDR3 reads TGCGCCAGCAGAAATGACTACGAGCAGTACTTC. Translation: CASRNDYEQYF.

This chain links TRBV6-1 with TRBJ1-2; D is uncertain. The CDR3 length is 15 residues. CDR1 and CDR2 from the germline V gene are MNHNS and SASEGT. Trimming left V 3 bases short and J 5 bases short, with 16 bases between. As DNA, the CDR3 is TGTGCCAGCAGTGATTACTCCGGTCATTGGTATGGCTACACCTTC. Amino acid sequence: CASSDYSGHWYGYTF.

The V gene is TRBV9, the J gene TRBJ2-7; TRBD1 matches at 8 bases. The length of the CDR3 is 14 residues. CDR1 and CDR2 (germline): SGDLS, YYNGEE. V was pared by 3 bases and J by 3 bases, with 5 bases of the junction left unmatched. In nucleotides, the CDR3 is TGTGCCAGCAGCGCCGGGACAGGAAACTACGAGCAGTACTTC. The encoded protein is CASSAGTGNYEQYF.

This chain connects TRBV5-4 to TRBJ2-2; the D is unclear. The CDR3 extends over 13 amino acids. The V gene lost 2 bases and the J gene lost 2 bases, with 4 bases spanning the gap. The germline gives CDR1 SGHNT, CDR2 YYREEE (reference sequence). CDR3 sequence (DNA): TGTGCCAGCAGCTTCCCAAACACCGGGGAGCTGTTTTTT. Translating gives CASSFPNTGELFF.

The gene calls are TRBV5-1 and TRBJ1-1; the D gene is possibly TRBD1 (5 bases). Germline CDR1 is SGHRS and CDR2 is YFSETQ. The CDR3 has 14 residues. The V and J ends lost 8 bases and 5 bases respectively, with 19 bases between them. In nucleotides, the CDR3 is TGCGCCAGTCACCCGGGCGGGGCGGGGACTGAAGCTTTCTTT. Amino acids: CASHPGGAGTEAFF.

The V gene is TRBV14, the J gene TRBJ1-5; D remains unclear. The V gene lost 2 bases and the J gene lost 7 bases, with 9 bases spanning the gap. CDR3 length: 13 residues. CDR1 is SGHDN, CDR2 FVKESK, per germline. In DNA, the CDR3 is TGTGCCAGCAGCCAAAACCGCTGGCAGCCCCAGCATTTT. Amino acid sequence: CASSQNRWQPQHF. Using reference TRBV14 and TRBJ1-5 for the parts outside the CDR3, the full variable domain is EAGVTQFPSHSVIEKGQTVTLRCDPISGHDNLYWYRRVMGKEIKFLLHFVKESKQDESGMPNNRFLAERTGGTYSTLKVQPAELEDSGVYFCASSQNRWQPQHFGDGTRLSIL.

The J gene is TRBJ2-1, the V gene TRBV7-2; TRBD2 matches at 9 bases. V lost 5 bases and J lost 10; bases outside the gene matches: 12. In germline, CDR1 is SGHTA, CDR2 FQGNSA. CDR3 length: 15 residues. This chain's CDR3 is CASSLPGLAAGEQFF. Here the CDR3 DNA reads TGTGCCAGCAGCCTTCCGGGACTAGCCGCCGGAGAGCAGTTCTTC. The variable domain in full, completed from reference TRBV7-2 and TRBJ2-1, reads GAGVSQSPSNKVTEKGKDVELRCDPISGHTALYWYRQSLGQGLEFLIYFQGNSAPDKSGLPSDRFSAERTGGSVSTLTIQRTQQEDSAVYLCASSLPGLAAGEQFFGPGTRLTVL.

The chain has TRBV4-3 and TRBJ2-1; D gene ambiguous. CDR1 LGHNA and CDR2 YSLEER come from the germline V gene. V was shortened by 1 base and J by 0 bases, with 7 bases between the two germline ends. The CDR3 has 15 amino acids. CDR3 sequence: CASSQALSSYNEQFF. In DNA form, the CDR3 reads TGCGCCAGCAGCCAAGCCCTCAGCTCCTACAATGAGCAGTTCTTC.

CDR3 region: CASTRAGPSYEQYF. CDR3 coding DNA: TGTGCCAGCACGAGGGCGGGACCATCCTACGAGCAGTACTTC. The chain recombines TRBV28 with TRBJ2-7, with D possibly matching TRBD2 (6 bases). This CDR3 is 14 amino acids long. V was cut by 7 bases and J by 1 base, with 14 bases left in between. Germline CDR1 reads MDHEN; CDR2 reads SYDVKM. Drawing the rest from reference TRBV28 and TRBJ2-7, the complete variable domain is DVKVTQSSRYLVKRTGEKVFLECVQDMDHENMFWYRQDPGLGLRLIYFSYDVKMKEKGDIPEGYSVSREKKERFSLILESASTNQTSMYLCASTRAGPSYEQYFGPGTRLTVT.

In DNA, the CDR3 is TGCAGCGTTGAAGTTTCTCGCCCGGAGGCGGATGGCTACACCTTC. It specifies CSVEVSRPEADGYTF. J is TRBJ1-2 and V is TRBV29-1; no definite D call. Germline CDR1 is SQVTM and CDR2 is ANQGSEA. This CDR3 region has 15 residues. V lost 1 base and J lost 6, with 18 bases in between.